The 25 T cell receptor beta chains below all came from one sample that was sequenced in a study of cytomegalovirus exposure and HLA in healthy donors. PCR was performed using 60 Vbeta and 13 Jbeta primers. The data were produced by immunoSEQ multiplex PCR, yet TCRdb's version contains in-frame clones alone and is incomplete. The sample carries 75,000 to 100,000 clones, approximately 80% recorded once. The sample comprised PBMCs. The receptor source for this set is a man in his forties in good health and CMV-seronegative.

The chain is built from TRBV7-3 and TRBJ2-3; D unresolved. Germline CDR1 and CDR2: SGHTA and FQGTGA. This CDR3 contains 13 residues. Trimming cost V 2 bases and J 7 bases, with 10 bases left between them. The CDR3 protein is CASSLAESYTQYF. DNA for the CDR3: TGTGCCAGCAGCTTAGCAGAATCTTATACGCAGTATTTT.

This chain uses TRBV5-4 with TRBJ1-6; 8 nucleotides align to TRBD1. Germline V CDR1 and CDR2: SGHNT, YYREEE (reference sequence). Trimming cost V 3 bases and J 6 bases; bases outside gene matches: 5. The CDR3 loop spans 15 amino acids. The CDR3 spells CASSYQGQVNSPLHF. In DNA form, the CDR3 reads TGTGCCAGCAGCTACCAGGGACAGGTTAATTCACCCCTCCACTTT.

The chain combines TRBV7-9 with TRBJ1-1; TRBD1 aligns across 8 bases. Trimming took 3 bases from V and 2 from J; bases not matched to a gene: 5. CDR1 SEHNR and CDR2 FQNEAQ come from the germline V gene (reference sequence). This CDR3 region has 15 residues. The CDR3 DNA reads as TGTGCCAGCAGCTTCTGGGACAGGCTAAACACTGAAGCTTTCTTT. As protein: CASSFWDRLNTEAFF.

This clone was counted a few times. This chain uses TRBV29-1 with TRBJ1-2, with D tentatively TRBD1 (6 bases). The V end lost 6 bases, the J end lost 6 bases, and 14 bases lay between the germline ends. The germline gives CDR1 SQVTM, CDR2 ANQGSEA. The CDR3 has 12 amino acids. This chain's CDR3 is CSVLGTLNGYTF. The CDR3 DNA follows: TGCAGCGTCCTCGGGACACTTAATGGCTACACCTTC.

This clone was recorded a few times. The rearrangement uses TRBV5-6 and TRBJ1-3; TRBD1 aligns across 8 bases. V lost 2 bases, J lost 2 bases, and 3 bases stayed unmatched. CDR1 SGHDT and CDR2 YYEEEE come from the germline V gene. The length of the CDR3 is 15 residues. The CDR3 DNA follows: TGTGCCAGCAGCTTACAGGGGGTTACTGGAAACACCATATATTTT. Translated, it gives CASSLQGVTGNTIYF.

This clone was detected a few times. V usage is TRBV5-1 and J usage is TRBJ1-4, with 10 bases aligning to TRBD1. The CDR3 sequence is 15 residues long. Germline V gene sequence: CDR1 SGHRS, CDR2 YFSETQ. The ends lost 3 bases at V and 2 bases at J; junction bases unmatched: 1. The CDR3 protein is CASSSTGGTNEKLFF. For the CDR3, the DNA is TGCGCCAGCAGCTCGACAGGGGGCACTAATGAAAAACTGTTTTTT.

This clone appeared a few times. The CDR3 sequence is CASSGDRTNTGELFF. In DNA, the CDR3 is TGTGCCAGCAGTGGGGACAGGACGAACACCGGGGAGCTGTTTTTT. The chain recombines TRBV2 with TRBJ2-2; TRBD1 matches at 8 bases. V trimming: 4 bases; J trimming: 0 bases; junction bases outside the gene matches: 1. The germline V gene has CDR1 SNHLY and CDR2 FYNNEI. The CDR3 is 15 amino acids.

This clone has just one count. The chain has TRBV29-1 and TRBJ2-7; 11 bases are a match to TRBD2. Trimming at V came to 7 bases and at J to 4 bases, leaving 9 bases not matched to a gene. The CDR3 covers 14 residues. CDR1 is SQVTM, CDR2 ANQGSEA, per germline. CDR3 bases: TGCAGCGCTAGAACTAGCGGGAGAGTGTACGAGCAGTACTTC. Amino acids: CSARTSGRVYEQYF.

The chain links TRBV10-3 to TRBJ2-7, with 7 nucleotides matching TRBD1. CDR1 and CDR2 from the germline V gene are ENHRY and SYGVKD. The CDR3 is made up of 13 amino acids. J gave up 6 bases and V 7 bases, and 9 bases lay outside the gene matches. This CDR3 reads CAINPGQRGEQYF. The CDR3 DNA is TGTGCCATCAACCCGGGACAGCGCGGCGAGCAGTACTTC.

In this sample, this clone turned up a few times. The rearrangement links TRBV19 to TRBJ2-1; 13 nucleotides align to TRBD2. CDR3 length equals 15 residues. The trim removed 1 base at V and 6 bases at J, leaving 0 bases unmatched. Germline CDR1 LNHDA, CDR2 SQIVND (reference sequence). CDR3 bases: TGTGCCAGTAGTATAGGGACTAGCGGGAGCAATGAGCAGTTCTTC. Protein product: CASSIGTSGSNEQFF.

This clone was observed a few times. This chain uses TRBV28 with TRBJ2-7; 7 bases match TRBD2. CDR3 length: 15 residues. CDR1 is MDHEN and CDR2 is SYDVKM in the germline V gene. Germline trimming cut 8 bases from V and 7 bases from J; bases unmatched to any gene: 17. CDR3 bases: TGTGCCAGCTCCCTATCCGGGAGGCCTTTGAATGAGCAGTACTTC. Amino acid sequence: CASSLSGRPLNEQYF. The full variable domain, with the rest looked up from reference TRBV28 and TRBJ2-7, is DVKVTQSSRYLVKRTGEKVFLECVQDMDHENMFWYRQDPGLGLRLIYFSYDVKMKEKGDIPEGYSVSREKKERFSLILESASTNQTSMYLCASSLSGRPLNEQYFGPGTRLTVT.

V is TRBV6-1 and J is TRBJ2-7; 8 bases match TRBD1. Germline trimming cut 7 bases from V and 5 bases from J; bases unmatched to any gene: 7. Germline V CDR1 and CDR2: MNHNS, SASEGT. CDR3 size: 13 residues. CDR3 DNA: TGTGCCAGCAAGGGAGGCAGGGGGCACGAGCAGTACTTC. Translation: CASKGGRGHEQYF.

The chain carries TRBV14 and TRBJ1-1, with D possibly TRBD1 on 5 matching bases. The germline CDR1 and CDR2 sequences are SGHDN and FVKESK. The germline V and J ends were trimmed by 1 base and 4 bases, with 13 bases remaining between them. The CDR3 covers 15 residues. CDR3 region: CASSQVGGGGTEAFF. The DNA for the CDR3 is TGTGCCAGCAGCCAAGTAGGCGGGGGAGGCACTGAAGCTTTCTTT.

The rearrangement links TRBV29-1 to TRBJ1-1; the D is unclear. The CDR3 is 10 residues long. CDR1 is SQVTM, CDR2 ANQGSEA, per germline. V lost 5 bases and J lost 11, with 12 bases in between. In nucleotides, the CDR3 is TGCAGCGTTAACGGGGTCGAGGCTTTCTTT. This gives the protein CSVNGVEAFF.

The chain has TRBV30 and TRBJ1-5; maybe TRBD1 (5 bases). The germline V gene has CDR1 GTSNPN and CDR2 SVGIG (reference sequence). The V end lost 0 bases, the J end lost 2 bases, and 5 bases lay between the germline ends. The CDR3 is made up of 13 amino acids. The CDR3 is CAWSVQGNQPQHF. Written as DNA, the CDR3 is TGTGCCTGGAGTGTACAGGGCAATCAGCCCCAGCATTTT.

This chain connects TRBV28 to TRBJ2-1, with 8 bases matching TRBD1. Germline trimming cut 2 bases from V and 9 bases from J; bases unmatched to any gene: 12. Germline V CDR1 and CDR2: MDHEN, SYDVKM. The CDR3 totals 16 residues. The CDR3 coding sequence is TGTGCCAGCAGTTTAAACCCAGGGGGCGTGGGTCGTGAGCAGTTCTTC. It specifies CASSLNPGGVGREQFF.

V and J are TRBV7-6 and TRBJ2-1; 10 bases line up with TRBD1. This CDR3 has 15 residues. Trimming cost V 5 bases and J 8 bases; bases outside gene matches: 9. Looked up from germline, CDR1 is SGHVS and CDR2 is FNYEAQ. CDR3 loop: CASSQDRGLLDEQFF. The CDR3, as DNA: TGTGCCAGCAGCCAAGACAGGGGGCTCCTCGATGAGCAGTTCTTC.

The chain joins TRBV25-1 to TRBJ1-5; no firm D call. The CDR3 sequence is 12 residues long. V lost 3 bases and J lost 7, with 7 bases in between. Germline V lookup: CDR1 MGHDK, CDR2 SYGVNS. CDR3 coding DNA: TGTGCCAGCAGTGATATGGGCCAGCCCCAGCATTTT. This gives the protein CASSDMGQPQHF.

The CDR3 DNA is TGTGCCAGCAGTTCGGGACAGCAGATGAATGAGCAGTTCTTC. It encodes CASSSGQQMNEQFF. The chain combines TRBV28 with TRBJ2-1, with 7 bases that match TRBD1. The CDR3 runs to 14 residues. Germline CDR1 is MDHEN and CDR2 is SYDVKM. J lost 7 bases, V lost 4 bases, and 7 bases had no gene match.

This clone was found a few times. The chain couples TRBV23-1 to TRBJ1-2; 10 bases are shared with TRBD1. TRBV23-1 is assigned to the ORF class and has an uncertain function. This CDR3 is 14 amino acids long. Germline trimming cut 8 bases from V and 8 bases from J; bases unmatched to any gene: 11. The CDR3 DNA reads TGCGCCAGCCCTTCCGGGACAGGGGACGAGGGCTACACCTTC. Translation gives CASPSGTGDEGYTF.

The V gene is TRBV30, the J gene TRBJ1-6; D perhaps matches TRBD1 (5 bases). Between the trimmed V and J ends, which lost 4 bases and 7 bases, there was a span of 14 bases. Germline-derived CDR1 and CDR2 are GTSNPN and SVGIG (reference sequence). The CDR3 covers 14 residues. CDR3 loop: CAWTGVLGNSPLHF. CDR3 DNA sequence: TGTGCCTGGACGGGGGTGCTCGGGAATTCACCCCTCCACTTT.

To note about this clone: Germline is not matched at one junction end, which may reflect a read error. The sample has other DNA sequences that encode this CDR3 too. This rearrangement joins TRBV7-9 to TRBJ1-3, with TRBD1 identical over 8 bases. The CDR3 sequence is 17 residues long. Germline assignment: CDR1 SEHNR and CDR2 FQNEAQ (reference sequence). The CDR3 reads CASSPLGGRGQGNTIYF. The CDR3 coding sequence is TGCGCCAGCAGCCCCCTGGGGGGCAGGGGGCAAGGAAACACCATATATTTT.

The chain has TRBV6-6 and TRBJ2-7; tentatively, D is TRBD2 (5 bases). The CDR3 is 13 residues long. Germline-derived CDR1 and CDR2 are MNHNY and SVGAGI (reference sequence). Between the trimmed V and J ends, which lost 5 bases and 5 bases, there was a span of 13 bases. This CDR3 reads CASSLGVAHEQYF. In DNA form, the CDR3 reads TGTGCCAGCAGTCTCGGGGTTGCCCACGAGCAGTACTTC.

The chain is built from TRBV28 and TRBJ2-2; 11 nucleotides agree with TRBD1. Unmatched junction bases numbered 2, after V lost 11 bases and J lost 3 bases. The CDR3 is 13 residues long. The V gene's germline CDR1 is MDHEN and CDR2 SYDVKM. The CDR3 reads CAGQGADTGELFF. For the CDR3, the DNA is TGTGCCGGACAGGGGGCGGACACCGGGGAGCTGTTTTTT.

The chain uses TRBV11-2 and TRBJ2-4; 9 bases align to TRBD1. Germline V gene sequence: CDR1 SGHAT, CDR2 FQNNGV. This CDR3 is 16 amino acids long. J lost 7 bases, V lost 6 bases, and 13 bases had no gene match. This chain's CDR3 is CASRSNRGRVFNIQYF. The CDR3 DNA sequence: TGTGCCAGCAGATCGAACAGGGGGCGCGTGTTTAACATTCAGTACTTC.